The 20 T cell receptor beta chains presented below share a single source sample, sequenced in a study of cytomegalovirus exposure and HLA in healthy donors. The PCR made use of 60 Vbeta and 13 Jbeta primers. Repertoires were generated with immunoSEQ multiplex PCR, while TCRdb's copy carries only in-frame clones and drops some. Of over 100,000 clones in the sample, around 76% were seen once. Sequencing was performed on PBMCs. Receptors were obtained from a woman in her 40s in good health and CMV-seropositive.

The V gene is TRBV7-2, the J gene TRBJ2-7; TRBD2 is a possible D gene (5 bases). Germline values: CDR1 SGHTA, CDR2 FQGNSA. Trimming took 3 bases from V and 1 from J, leaving 13 bases between them. The CDR3 spans 15 residues. The CDR3 sequence: CASSFRPGRSYEQYF. For the CDR3, the DNA is TGTGCCAGCAGCTTTAGGCCGGGGAGATCCTACGAGCAGTACTTC.

The chain recombines TRBV2 with TRBJ1-1; no clear D. This CDR3 region has 12 residues. Germline CDR1 reads SNHLY; CDR2 reads FYNNEI. Between the trimmed V and J ends, which lost 9 bases and 3 bases, there was a span of 11 bases. The CDR3 reads CASYLGDTEAFF. The CDR3 region has the DNA TGTGCCAGTTACCTTGGAGACACTGAAGCTTTCTTT.

This chain joins TRBV7-9 and TRBJ2-3; 16 bases are shared with TRBD2. Germline V gives CDR1 SEHNR, CDR2 FQNEAQ (reference sequence). J was trimmed by 4 bases and V by 5 bases; bases with no gene match: 6. CDR3 length equals 17 residues. The CDR3 DNA reads TGTGCCAGCAGCCCTCGAGGGACTAGCGGGGGGGCAGATACGCAGTATTTT. Translating it yields CASSPRGTSGGADTQYF. Filled out from reference TRBV7-9 and TRBJ2-3, the complete variable domain reads DTGVSQNPRHKITKRGQNVTFRCDPISEHNRLYWYRQTLGQGPEFLTYFQNEAQLEKSRLLSDRFSAERPKGSFSTLEIQRTEQGDSAMYLCASSPRGTSGGADTQYFGPGTRLTVL.

J is TRBJ2-1 and V is TRBV9, with 11 bases fitting TRBD2. There are 15 residues in the CDR3. Germline CDR1 reads SGDLS; CDR2 reads YYNGEE. Germline trimming cut 6 bases from V and 5 bases from J; bases unmatched to any gene: 7. The CDR3 is CASTPGLAANNEQFF. The DNA for the CDR3 is TGTGCCAGCACCCCGGGACTAGCGGCAAACAATGAGCAGTTCTTC. The full variable domain, with the rest looked up from reference TRBV9 and TRBJ2-1, is DSGVTQTPKHLITATGQRVTLRCSPRSGDLSVYWYQQSLDQGLQFLIQYYNGEERAKGNILERFSAQQFPDLHSELNLSSLELGDSALYFCASTPGLAANNEQFFGPGTRLTVL.

This clone was detected ten times or more. The chain couples TRBV2 to TRBJ1-6; no clear D gene. CDR1 is SNHLY, CDR2 FYNNEI, per germline. The V end lost 7 bases, the J end lost 9 bases, and 16 bases lay between the germline ends. This CDR3 has 14 residues. This CDR3 is CASKGEGSSSPLHF. The CDR3 DNA reads TGTGCCAGCAAAGGCGAGGGTTCGAGTTCACCCCTCCACTTT.

The rearrangement uses TRBV5-1 and TRBJ2-1, with D tentatively TRBD1 (6 bases). This CDR3 has 13 amino acids. The germline gives CDR1 SGHRS, CDR2 YFSETQ. The V gene lost 6 bases and the J gene lost 5 bases, with 12 bases spanning the gap. In nucleotides, the CDR3 is TGCGCCAGCAAGCTTGGGGACAACAATGAGCAGTTCTTC. Residues: CASKLGDNNEQFF.

The J gene is TRBJ1-1, the V gene TRBV18; 7 nucleotides agree with TRBD1. Germline assignment: CDR1 KGHSH and CDR2 LQKENI. The CDR3 consists of 13 residues. Trimming at V came to 3 bases and at J to 9 bases, leaving 7 bases not matched to a gene. CDR3 nucleotides: TGTGCCAGCTCACCTTACGACAGGGAGAAAGCTTTCTTT. Amino acid sequence: CASSPYDREKAFF.

This chain links TRBV9 with TRBJ2-3; D is unresolved. The germline V gene encodes CDR1 SGDLS and CDR2 YYNGEE. V was pared by 4 bases and J by 4 bases, with 7 bases between. The length of the CDR3 is 12 residues. Here the CDR3 reads CASSRLADTQYF. CDR3 nucleotide sequence: TGTGCCAGCAGCCGACTGGCAGATACGCAGTATTTT.

The gene calls are TRBV6-1 and TRBJ1-5; 8 bases align to TRBD1. This CDR3 has 15 residues. Germline V gene sequence: CDR1 MNHNS, CDR2 SASEGT. Losses at the gene ends were 4 bases for V and 6 bases for J; bases not matched to a gene: 8. The CDR3 nucleotides are TGTGCCAGCAGTGCTGGGACAGGCGGCAGTCAGCCCCAGCATTTT. Protein sequence: CASSAGTGGSQPQHF.

The genes are TRBV6-1 and TRBJ2-5; D is possibly TRBD1 (6 bases). V gave up 5 bases and J gave up 5 bases, with 18 bases separating them. Germline V gene lookup returns CDR1 MNHNS and CDR2 SASEGT. The CDR3 consists of 15 residues. CDR3 nucleotide sequence: TGTGCCAGCAGTCAGTTTATCAGGGGCGATGAGACCCAGTACTTC. This gives the protein CASSQFIRGDETQYF.

This clone has just one count. This CDR3 reads CASSIWDTSFVGELFF. CDR3 bases: TGTGCCAGTAGTATTTGGGACACCTCCTTTGTCGGGGAGCTGTTTTTT. V is TRBV19 and J is TRBJ2-2, with D possibly TRBD1 on 6 matching bases. The CDR3 spans 16 residues. Germline-derived CDR1 and CDR2 are LNHDA and SQIVND (reference sequence). The germline V and J ends were trimmed by 3 bases and 7 bases, with 18 bases remaining between them.

The chain recombines TRBV29-1 with TRBJ2-2, with TRBD2 matching over 8 bases. The CDR3 contains 15 residues. V shed 7 bases and J 4 bases; nucleotides not matched to a gene: 11. Germline lookup yields CDR1 SQVTM and CDR2 ANQGSEA. Here the CDR3 DNA reads TGCAGCGCTCAGCGGGGGCAGGGCGGCACCGGGGAGCTGTTTTTT. Translating gives CSAQRGQGGTGELFF.

The J gene is TRBJ1-2, the V gene TRBV6-1, with 9 bases matching TRBD1. The CDR3 covers 15 residues. The V gene's germline CDR1 is MNHNS and CDR2 SASEGT. Trimming at V came to 4 bases and at J to 8 bases, leaving 11 bases not matched to a gene. CDR3 sequence (DNA): TGTGCCAGCAGTGTAGTAATGGGACAGGGAGACGGCTACACCTTC. It codes for CASSVVMGQGDGYTF.

This rearrangement joins TRBV5-6 to TRBJ2-3; D is perhaps TRBD1 (6 bases). The CDR3 covers 15 residues. The V end lost 1 base, the J end lost 3 bases, and 12 bases lay between the germline ends. CDR1 is SGHDT and CDR2 is YYEEEE in the germline V gene. Here the CDR3 reads CASSLRARGTDTQYF. Here the CDR3 DNA reads TGTGCCAGCAGCTTGAGGGCCAGGGGTACAGATACGCAGTATTTT.

This chain uses TRBV27 with TRBJ2-2, with 8 bases fitting TRBD1. V was pared by 6 bases and J by 9 bases, with 6 bases of the junction left unmatched. CDR1 MNHEY and CDR2 SMNVEV come from the germline V gene (reference sequence). This CDR3 has 13 amino acids. CDR3 nucleotides: TGTGCCAGCAGCCTACAGGGGGATAGGGAGCTGTTTTTT. It specifies CASSLQGDRELFF.

The gene calls are TRBV14 and TRBJ2-7; D is unclear. CDR1 is SGHDN, CDR2 FVKESK, per germline. The CDR3 runs to 16 residues. V dropped 0 bases and J dropped 2 bases, with 14 bases sitting between them. As DNA, the CDR3 is TGTGCCAGCAGCCAAGAGTTTACGCGGAGAACCTACGAGCAGTACTTC. Its translation: CASSQEFTRRTYEQYF.

The chain uses TRBV2 and TRBJ1-4; D perhaps matches TRBD1 (5 bases). The V and J ends lost 6 bases and 5 bases respectively, with 7 bases between them. The CDR3 has 12 amino acids. Germline V lookup: CDR1 SNHLY, CDR2 FYNNEI. The CDR3 DNA is TGTGCCAGCAGGCGGGGGAATGAAAAACTGTTTTTT. This codes for CASRRGNEKLFF.

V gene TRBV5-1 combines with J gene TRBJ2-1; D is perhaps TRBD2 (5 bases). The germline gives CDR1 SGHRS, CDR2 YFSETQ. This CDR3 contains 15 residues. Trimming took 0 bases from V and 5 from J, leaving 12 bases between them. The chain's CDR3 is CASSLVPGVHNEQFF. CDR3 coding DNA: TGCGCCAGCAGCTTGGTGCCCGGGGTCCACAATGAGCAGTTCTTC.

This chain joins TRBV19 and TRBJ1-2; 9 bases map to TRBD1. Unmatched junction bases numbered 11, after V lost 2 bases and J lost 4 bases. The CDR3 is 17 amino acids. The germline V gene encodes CDR1 LNHDA and CDR2 SQIVND (reference sequence). The CDR3 spells CASSITPPGQGGYGYTF. The CDR3 bases are TGTGCCAGTAGTATAACCCCGCCGGGACAGGGTGGCTATGGCTACACCTTC.

The CDR3 sequence: CASSGRRDNQPQHF. The CDR3 bases are TGTGCCAGCAGCGGGAGACGGGACAATCAGCCCCAGCATTTT. This sequence joins TRBV6-5 and TRBJ1-5; D is undetermined. This CDR3 region has 14 residues. CDR1 and CDR2 (germline): MNHEY, SVGAGI. V was pared by 6 bases and J by 3 bases, with 12 bases between.